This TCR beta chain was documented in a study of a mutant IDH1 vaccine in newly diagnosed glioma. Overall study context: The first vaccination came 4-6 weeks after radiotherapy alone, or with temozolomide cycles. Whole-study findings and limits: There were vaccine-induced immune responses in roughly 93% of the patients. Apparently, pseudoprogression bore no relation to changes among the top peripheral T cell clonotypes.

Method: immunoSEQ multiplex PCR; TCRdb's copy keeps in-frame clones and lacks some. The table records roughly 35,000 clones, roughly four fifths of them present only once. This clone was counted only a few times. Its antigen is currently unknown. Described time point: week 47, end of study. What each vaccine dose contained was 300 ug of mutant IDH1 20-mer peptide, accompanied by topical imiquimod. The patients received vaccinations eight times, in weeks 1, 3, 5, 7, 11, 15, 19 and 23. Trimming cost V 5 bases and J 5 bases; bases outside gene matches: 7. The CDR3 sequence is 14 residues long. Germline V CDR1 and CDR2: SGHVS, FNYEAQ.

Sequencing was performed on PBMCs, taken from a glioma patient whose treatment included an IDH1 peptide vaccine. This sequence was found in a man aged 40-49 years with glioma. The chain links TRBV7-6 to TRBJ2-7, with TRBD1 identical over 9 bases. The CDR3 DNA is TGTGCCAGCAGCCCCGGGACAGGGTCCCACGAGCAGTACTTC. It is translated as CASSPGTGSHEQYF.